Listed below are T cell receptor beta chains from one sample, sequenced in a study of molecular identifiers for immune sequencing clone quantification. TCRdb called the PCR reads again in MiXCR, with one record for every CDR3 protein. The sample records more than 450,000 distinct CDR3 sequences, 20% to 25% being singletons. Sequenced input: naive CD8+ T cells from blood, with Jurkat cell RNA spiked in. Receptor source: a human donor in good health. Some libraries in this study had Jurkat cell RNA spiked in. Each CDR3 is given with its conserved first and last residue. The D gene is left open where the match is weak. Where a row states a size, it is once, few, many or the class of an expanded clone; other rows omit it.

d_gene	abundance	v_gene	j_gene	CDR3aa	CDR3nt
NA	few	TRBV4-1	TRBJ2-7	CASSRGPDYEQYF	TGCGCCAGCAGCCGCGGACCAGACTACGAGCAGTACTTC
TRBD1	NA	TRBV5-6	TRBJ2-7	CASSLAPGGSSYSYEQYF	TGTGCCAGCAGCTTGGCCCCAGGGGGCTCGTCTTACTCCTACGAGCAGTACTTC
NA	few	TRBV11-3	TRBJ1-1	CASSLRSGNTEAFF	TGTGCCAGCAGCTTACGGTCAGGAAACACTGAAGCTTTCTTT
NA	many	TRBV6-2/TRBV6-3	TRBJ1-6	CASSYLSVWTTDSPLHF	TGTGCCAGCAGTTATCTGTCGGTTTGGACTACGGATTCACCCCTCCACTTT
NA	many	TRBV7-9	TRBJ2-6	CASSLVEGANVLTF	TGTGCCAGCAGCTTAGTCGAGGGGGCCAACGTCCTGACTTTC
NA	many	TRBV7-9	TRBJ2-3	CASRSTTGISTDTQYF	TGTGCCAGCAGATCTACTACAGGGATTAGCACAGATACGCAGTATTTT
NA	NA	TRBV2	TRBJ1-2	CASSEAGIGQTYGYTF	TGTGCCAGCAGTGAAGCGGGAATCGGACAGACCTATGGCTACACCTTC
TRBD1	NA	TRBV27	TRBJ1-5	CASRFAAGGSWGNQPQHF	TGTGCCAGCAGGTTTGCAGCAGGGGGAAGTTGGGGCAATCAGCCCCAGCATTTT
TRBD2	few	TRBV4-1	TRBJ2-7	CASSQDWTSRPGEQYF	TGCGCCAGCAGCCAAGATTGGACTAGCAGGCCCGGCGAGCAGTACTTC
NA	many	TRBV6-5	TRBJ2-5	CASSYSFLRQEQETQYF	TGTGCCAGCAGTTACTCGTTTTTGCGACAGGAACAAGAGACCCAGTACTTC
NA	many	TRBV5-1	TRBJ2-7	CASRQSPGTEAGEQYF	TGCGCCAGCAGGCAATCTCCCGGGACCGAAGCAGGGGAGCAGTACTTC
NA	many	TRBV14	TRBJ2-2	CASSQDWGPLITGELFF	TGTGCCAGCAGCCAAGATTGGGGCCCGCTAATCACCGGGGAGCTGTTTTTT
NA	NA	TRBV30	TRBJ1-1	CAWKGRLNTEAFF	TGTGCCTGGAAGGGACGGTTGAACACTGAAGCTTTCTTT
TRBD2	many	TRBV27	TRBJ2-3	CASSISGSQSDTQYF	TGTGCCAGCAGCATTAGCGGGAGTCAGTCAGATACGCAGTATTTT
TRBD1	many	TRBV2	TRBJ1-4	CASREHLAGGEKLFF	TGTGCCAGCAGGGAACACTTGGCAGGGGGAGAAAAACTGTTTTTT
NA	many	TRBV4-1	TRBJ2-7	CASSQGTEYEQYF	TGCGCCAGCAGCCAAGGGACAGAGTACGAGCAGTACTTC
NA	many	TRBV3-1	TRBJ2-4	CASSQDRRSKNIQYF	TGTGCCAGCAGCCAAGATAGGCGGAGCAAAAACATTCAGTACTTC
NA	NA	TRBV27	TRBJ2-6	CASSSGISGANVLTF	TGTGCCAGCAGTTCTGGAATCTCTGGGGCCAACGTCCTGACTTTC
NA	NA	TRBV6-1	TRBJ2-1	CATQLLGNEQFF	TGTGCCACCCAACTACTCGGGAATGAGCAGTTCTTC
NA	NA	TRBV2	TRBJ1-4	CASSKDTYYREKLFF	TGTGCCAGCAGTAAGGATACCTACTATCGTGAAAAACTGTTTTTT
NA	few	TRBV12-3/TRBV12-4	TRBJ1-3	CASSLSRAKLSGDTIYF	TGTGCCAGCAGTTTATCACGGGCAAAGCTCTCTGGAGACACCATATATTTT
TRBD2	once	TRBV19	TRBJ2-1	CASSASGGNEQFF	TGTGCCAGTAGTGCTAGCGGGGGCAATGAGCAGTTCTTC
TRBD1	NA	TRBV6-8	TRBJ2-1	CASSGGTGRDEQFF	TGTGCCAGCAGTGGCGGGACAGGGAGGGATGAGCAGTTCTTC
TRBD1	many	TRBV12-3/TRBV12-4	TRBJ1-4	CASRKDRALDEKLFF	TGTGCCAGCAGAAAAGACAGGGCGTTGGACGAAAAACTGTTTTTT
TRBD1	NA	TRBV3-1	TRBJ1-5	CASSQDGDRGYQPQHF	TGTGCCAGCAGCCAAGATGGGGACAGGGGGTATCAGCCCCAGCATTTT
NA	few	TRBV21-1	TRBJ2-3	CASSKAHERGGLRDTQYF	TGTGCCAGCAGCAAAGCGCATGAGCGGGGGGGCCTTCGGGACACGCAGTATTTT
NA	many	TRBV27	TRBJ2-2	CASSFPTGELFF	TGTGCCAGCAGTTTTCCCACCGGGGAGCTGTTTTTT
NA	few	TRBV9	TRBJ2-1	CASSPQNPHSYEQFF	TGTGCCAGCAGCCCCCAAAATCCCCACAGCTATGAGCAGTTCTTC
NA	many	TRBV20-1	TRBJ2-7	CSATTGNDREQYF	TGCAGTGCTACGACAGGAAATGATAGGGAGCAGTACTTC
TRBD1	many	TRBV7-9	TRBJ2-7	CASSPRDREPYEQYF	TGTGCCAGCAGCCCACGGGACAGGGAGCCTTACGAGCAGTACTTC
TRBD1	few	TRBV2	TRBJ2-3	CASSPGTGFEDTQYF	TGTGCCAGCAGTCCCGGGACAGGGTTCGAAGATACGCAGTATTTT
NA	many	TRBV12-3/TRBV12-4	TRBJ1-6	CASSFSSRTDSPLHF	TGTGCCAGCAGTTTTTCAAGCAGGACCGATTCACCCCTCCACTTT
TRBD1	many	TRBV7-2	TRBJ2-7	CASSFTTGAHEQYF	TGTGCCAGCAGCTTTACGACAGGGGCCCACGAGCAGTACTTC
NA	NA	TRBV30	TRBJ2-1	CAWSVVAGSEQFF	TGTGCCTGGAGTGTGGTGGCTGGGAGCGAGCAGTTCTTC
TRBD1	many	TRBV20-1	TRBJ2-7	CSALQGPGYEQYF	TGCAGTGCTTTACAGGGGCCCGGCTACGAGCAGTACTTC
NA	NA	TRBV12-3/TRBV12-4	TRBJ1-3	CASSEAGHSNTIYF	TGTGCCAGCAGTGAAGCGGGACACTCAAACACCATATATTTT
TRBD2	NA	TRBV6-2/TRBV6-3	TRBJ2-5	CACSSPLAGGFLQETQYF	TGTGCCTGCAGCTCCCCACTAGCGGGGGGTTTTTTACAAGAGACCCAGTACTTC